These T cell receptor beta chains were read from a single sample in a study of blood T cell repertoires in COVID-19. Data came from immunoSEQ multiplex PCR; TCRdb stores just in-frame clones and leaves some out. The table lists around 470,000 clones, roughly 87% of them singletons. Sequenced: PBMCs or T cells enriched from blood (not recorded which). These receptor sequences come from a man aged 18 to 29 who had recovered from COVID-19. The CDR3 runs from the conserved cysteine through the conserved F or W. Rows may omit the clone size; those that give it use once, few, many or a size class.

.	TRBV5-1	TRBJ2-3	CASSPEAEARPAQYF
.	TRBV5-6	TRBJ1-2	CASSGNGTSYRTF
once	TRBV11-1	TRBJ2-3	CASSPRTTDTQYF
.	TRBV3-1/TRBV3-2	TRBJ1-4	CASSQDRDRTREKLFF
.	TRBV5-1	TRBJ1-4	CASSRSTGQSEKLFF
.	TRBV28	TRBJ2-7	CASNQQNSYEQYF
.	TRBV5-8	TRBJ2-1	CASSLMGAEGYEQFF
.	TRBV5-1	TRBJ2-1	CASSTQQGGEQFF
.	TRBV5-1	TRBJ2-5	CASSLELAGGGYF
.	TRBV7-9	TRBJ2-2	CASSHPEGGVTGELFF
.	TRBV7-8	TRBJ1-2	CASSLGTGGIDGYTF
.	TRBV24-1	TRBJ2-2	CATSASGRRNTGELFF
.	TRBV11-2	TRBJ1-1	CASSLNTEAFF
.	TRBV29-1	TRBJ2-1	CSVEDYHNEQFF
.	TRBV10-3	TRBJ1-6	CATAVGGAGINSPLHF
.	TRBV7-3	TRBJ1-2	CASSQGGSSANYGYTF
.	TRBV7-8	TRBJ1-1	CVSSLSDWTPRAEAFF
.	TRBV10-2	TRBJ1-1	CASSGQGAKAFF
.	TRBV2	TRBJ1-6	CASSPRGDSPLHF
.	TRBV24-1	TRBJ2-6	CATSDSRDRTSSGANVLTF
once	TRBV5-1	TRBJ1-1	CASSIGQSNTEAFF